Each of the 7 T cell receptor beta chains below was sequenced from the same sample in a study of T cell repertoires in cytomegalovirus infection. Each CDR3 protein gets one entry after TCRdb re-called the reads with MiXCR. The sample carries 210,000 or so distinct CDR3 sequences, about 5.9% recorded once. Material for sequencing was PBMCs. Every receptor here comes from a human donor in good health (CMV status not recorded). Some clones in this sample may be carry-over from other donors' samples.

This clonotype was counted many times. This rearrangement joins TRBV20-1 to TRBJ1-2; maybe TRBD1 (5 bases). Germline loops: CDR1 DFQATT, CDR2 SNEGSKA (reference sequence). Trimming stripped 4 bases from V and 3 bases from J, with 12 bases between. This CDR3 is built from 13 residues. The CDR3 sequence is CSATAGRDYGYTF. In DNA, the CDR3 is TGCAGTGCTACCGCAGGGAGAGACTATGGCTACACCTTC.

This clonotype was detected many times. The chain recombines TRBV4-1 with TRBJ2-1, with TRBD2 matching 12 bases. The V gene end was trimmed by 6 bases and the J gene end by 5 bases; junction bases not matched to a gene: 5. The germline V gene encodes CDR1 MGHRA and CDR2 YSYEKL. The CDR3 consists of 15 residues. The CDR3 DNA reads TGCGCCAGCAGACCTCTAGCGGGGGGGAACAATGAGCAGTTCTTC. Translation: CASRPLAGGNNEQFF.

This clonotype was found many times. J is TRBJ2-7 and V is TRBV4-3, with 10 bases fitting TRBD1. The CDR3 is 14 amino acids. J lost 6 bases, V lost 3 bases, and 5 bases had no gene match. The germline V gene has CDR1 LGHNA and CDR2 YSLEER. The CDR3 spells CASSHPGQGSEQYF. The DNA of the CDR3 is TGCGCCAGCAGCCATCCGGGACAGGGGAGCGAGCAGTACTTC.

This clonotype has a count of ten or more. The J gene is TRBJ1-1, the V gene TRBV7-2; 8 nucleotides align to TRBD1. V lost 7 bases and J lost 0; bases outside the gene matches: 7. Germline lookup yields CDR1 SGHTA and CDR2 FQGNSA. The CDR3 length is 15 residues. In DNA, the CDR3 is TGTGCCAGCAACAGGGGGTTGGCCATGAACACTGAAGCTTTCTTT. This sequence encodes CASNRGLAMNTEAFF.

There are many counts of this clonotype. This chain uses TRBV20-1 with TRBJ2-2; D call uncertain. The ends were cut back, 0 bases at V and 2 bases at J, with 13 bases in the middle. The germline V gene encodes CDR1 DFQATT and CDR2 SNEGSKA (reference sequence). The CDR3 length is 16 residues. The CDR3 sequence: CSARDWRDSNTGELFF. For the CDR3, the DNA is TGCAGTGCTAGAGATTGGAGAGACTCCAACACCGGGGAGCTGTTTTTT.

This clonotype was picked up many times. V is TRBV7-8 and J is TRBJ2-7; D might be TRBD2 (6 bases). This CDR3 has 15 residues. Deletions cut 1 base from V and 3 bases from J, with 13 bases between. Germline CDR1 is SGHVS and CDR2 is FQNEAQ. The DNA for the CDR3 is TGTGCCAGCAGCTTAGGACCCCGGAGGGTCTACGAGCAGTACTTC. It translates to CASSLGPRRVYEQYF.

This clonotype was recorded many times. The chain is built from TRBV11-3 and TRBJ2-2; 7 positions agree with TRBD1. Germline V CDR1 and CDR2: SGHNT, YENEEA. The CDR3 has 17 residues. V lost 5 bases to trimming and J lost 2 bases; unmatched junction nucleotides: 11. This chain's CDR3 is CASSPLTGTDNTGELFF. The CDR3 DNA sequence: TGTGCCAGCAGCCCACTAACCGGGACAGATAACACCGGGGAGCTGTTTTTT.